A selection of T cell receptor beta chains follows, all from one sample in a study of blood T cell repertoires in COVID-19. The table came from immunoSEQ multiplex PCR; TCRdb's copy has only in-frame clones and leaves some out. The sample has about 400,000 clones; approximately 88% are singletons. Sequenced: PBMCs or T cells enriched from blood (not recorded which). The origin of the receptors is a woman in her twenties or thirties with acute COVID-19. Each CDR3 is given with its conserved first and last residue. The D gene is left open where the match is weak. Clone size, where shown, is once, few, many, or a class for clones that have expanded.

>.|TRBV7-9|TRBJ2-2|.
TGTGCCAGCAGCACCCCCCAACAGGGTCGGGAAACCGGGGAGCTGTTTTTT
CASSTPQQGRETGELFF
>.|TRBV29-1|TRBJ1-1|.
TGCAGCGTTGAAGATCTTATTAGGGGATTTAGTATTAACACTGAAGCTTTCTTT
CSVEDLIRGFSINTEAFF
>TRBD2|TRBV5-8|TRBJ2-7|.
TGTGCCAGCAGCATGGCCGGGACTAGCATCTCCTACGAGCAGTACTTC
CASSMAGTSISYEQYF
>.|TRBV19|TRBJ1-1|.
TGTGCCAGTACCCCCGGTGCACAGGCCCTGAACACTGAAGCTTTCTTT
CASTPGAQALNTEAFF
>.|TRBV28|TRBJ1-1|.
TGTGCCAGCAGTTTCGGAGGGAAGACTGAAGCTTTCTTT
CASSFGGKTEAFF
>.|TRBV4-3|TRBJ2-1|.
TGCGCCAGCAGCCAAGATATTGAGAATGAGCAGTTCTTC
CASSQDIENEQFF
>TRBD1|TRBV2|TRBJ1-1|.
TGTGCCAGCGGGATCGGACAGGAGTCCACTGAAGCTTTCTTT
CASGIGQESTEAFF
>TRBD1|TRBV6-6|TRBJ1-5|.
TGTGCCAGCAGTTACCAGGCGACAGGGCAAAGTTTT
CASSYQATGQSF
>.|TRBV18|TRBJ1-1|few
TGTGCCAGCTCACCTATAGAGTCGAACACTGAAGCTTTCTTT
CASSPIESNTEAFF
>.|TRBV25-1|TRBJ1-5|.
TGTGCCAGCAGCGATAAAGGACAGCGCCAGCATTTT
CASSDKGQRQHF
>.|TRBV5-4|TRBJ2-1|.
TGTGCCAGCAGCTTCGCTCAGGGTTCCTACAATGAGCAGTTCTTC
CASSFAQGSYNEQFF
>TRBD2|TRBV30|TRBJ2-7|.
TGTGCCTGGAGTGTTGGGCGGGAGTGGGCACCGTCCTACGAGCAGTACTTC
CAWSVGREWAPSYEQYF
>.|TRBV6-5|TRBJ2-2|.
TGTGCCAGCAGTTACTCGCCAGGGGGAGGCACCGGGGAGCTGTTTTTT
CASSYSPGGGTGELFF
>TRBD1|TRBV11-2|TRBJ1-5|.
TGTGCCAGCAGCACGTACAGGGGGACCAATCAGCCCCAGCATTTT
CASSTYRGTNQPQHF
>.|TRBV5-1|TRBJ1-1|.
TGCGCCAGCAGCTCGTACAGGACAGCAAAAACTGAAGCTTTCTTT
CASSSYRTAKTEAFF